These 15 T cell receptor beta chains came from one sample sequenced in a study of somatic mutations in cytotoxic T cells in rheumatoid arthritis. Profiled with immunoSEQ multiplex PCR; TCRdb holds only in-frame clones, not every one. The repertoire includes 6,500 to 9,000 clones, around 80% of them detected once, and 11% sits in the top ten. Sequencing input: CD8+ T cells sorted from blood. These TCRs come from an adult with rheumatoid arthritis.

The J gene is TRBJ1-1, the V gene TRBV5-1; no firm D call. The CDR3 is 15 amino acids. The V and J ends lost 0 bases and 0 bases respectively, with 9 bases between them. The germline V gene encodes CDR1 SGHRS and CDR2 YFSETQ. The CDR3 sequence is CASSLDYSLNTEAFF. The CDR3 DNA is TGCGCCAGCAGCTTGGATTACAGCTTGAACACTGAAGCTTTCTTT.

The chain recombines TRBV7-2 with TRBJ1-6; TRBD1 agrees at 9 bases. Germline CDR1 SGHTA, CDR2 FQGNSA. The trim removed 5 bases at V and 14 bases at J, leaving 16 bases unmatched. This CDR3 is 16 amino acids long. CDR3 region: CASSRPPGQGGRALHF. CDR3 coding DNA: TGTGCCAGCAGCCGACCACCGGGACAGGGAGGTAGGGCCCTCCACTTT. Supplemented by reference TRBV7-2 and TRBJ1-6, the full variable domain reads GAGVSQSPSNKVTEKGKDVELRCDPISGHTALYWYRQSLGQGLEFLIYFQGNSAPDKSGLPSDRFSAERTGGSVSTLTIQRTQQEDSAVYLCASSRPPGQGGRALHFGNGTRLTVT.

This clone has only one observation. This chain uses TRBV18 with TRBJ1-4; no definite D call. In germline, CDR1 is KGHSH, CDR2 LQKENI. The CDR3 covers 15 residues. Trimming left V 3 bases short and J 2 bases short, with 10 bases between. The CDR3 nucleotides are TGTGCCAGCTCACCTTCACACATCACTAATGAAAAACTGTTTTTT. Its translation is CASSPSHITNEKLFF.

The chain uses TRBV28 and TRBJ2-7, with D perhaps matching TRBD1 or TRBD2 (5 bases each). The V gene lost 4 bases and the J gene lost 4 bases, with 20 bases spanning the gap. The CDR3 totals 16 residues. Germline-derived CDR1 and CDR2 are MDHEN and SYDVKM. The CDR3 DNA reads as TGTGCCAGCAGTTCCCCCGGCGCCGGGGACCCATACGAGCAGTACGTC. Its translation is CASSSPGAGDPYEQYV.

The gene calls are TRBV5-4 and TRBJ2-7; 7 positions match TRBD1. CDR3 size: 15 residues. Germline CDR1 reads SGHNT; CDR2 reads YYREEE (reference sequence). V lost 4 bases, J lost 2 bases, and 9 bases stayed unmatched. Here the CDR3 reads CASSVGTVVPYEQYV. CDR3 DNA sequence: TGTGCCAGCAGCGTCGGGACAGTGGTACCCTACGAGCAGTACGTC.

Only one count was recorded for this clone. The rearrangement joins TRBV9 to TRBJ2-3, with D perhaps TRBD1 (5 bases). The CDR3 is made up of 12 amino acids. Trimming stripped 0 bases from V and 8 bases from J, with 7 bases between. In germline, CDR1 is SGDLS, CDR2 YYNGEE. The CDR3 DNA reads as TGTGCCAGCAGCGTAGCCCAGGGTACGCAGTATTTT. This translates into CASSVAQGTQYF.

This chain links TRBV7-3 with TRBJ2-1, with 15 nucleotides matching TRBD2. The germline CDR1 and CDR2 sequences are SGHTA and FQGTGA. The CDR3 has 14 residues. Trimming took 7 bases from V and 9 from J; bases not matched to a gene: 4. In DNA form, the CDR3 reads TGTGCCAGCACCGGGACTAGCGGGGGGAGTGAGCAGTTCTTC. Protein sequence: CASTGTSGGSEQFF. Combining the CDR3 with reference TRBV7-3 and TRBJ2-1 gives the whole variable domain GAGVSQTPSNKVTEKGKYVELRCDPISGHTALYWYRQSLGQGPEFLIYFQGTGAADDSGLPNDRFFAVRPEGSVSTLKIQRTERGDSAVYLCASTGTSGGSEQFFGPGTRLTVL.

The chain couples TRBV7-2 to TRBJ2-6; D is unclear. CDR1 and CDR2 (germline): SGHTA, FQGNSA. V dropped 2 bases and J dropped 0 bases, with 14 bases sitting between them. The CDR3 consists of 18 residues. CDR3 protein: CASSLRFTTDSGANVLTF. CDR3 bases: TGTGCCAGCAGCTTAAGGTTTACAACAGACTCTGGGGCCAACGTCCTGACTTTC.

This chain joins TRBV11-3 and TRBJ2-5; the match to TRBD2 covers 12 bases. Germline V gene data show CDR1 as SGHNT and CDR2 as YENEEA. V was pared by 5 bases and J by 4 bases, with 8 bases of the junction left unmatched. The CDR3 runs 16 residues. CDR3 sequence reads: CASSPTSGGSGETQYF. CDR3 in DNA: TGTGCCAGCAGCCCGACTAGCGGGGGATCCGGAGAGACCCAGTACTTC.

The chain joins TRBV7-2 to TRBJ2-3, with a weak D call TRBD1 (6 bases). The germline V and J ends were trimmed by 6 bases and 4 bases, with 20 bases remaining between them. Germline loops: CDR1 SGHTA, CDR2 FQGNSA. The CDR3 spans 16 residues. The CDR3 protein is CASRKNRASDPDTQYF. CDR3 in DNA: TGTGCCAGCAGGAAAAACAGGGCTTCGGACCCAGATACGCAGTATTTT.

The CDR3 DNA follows: TGTGCCAGCAGCCGCGCCGGCACGGACGATGGCTACACCTTC. This gives the protein CASSRAGTDDGYTF. The rearrangement joins TRBV5-6 to TRBJ1-2; D unclear. Germline-derived CDR1 and CDR2 are SGHDT and YYEEEE. V was cut by 4 bases and J by 6 bases, with 16 bases left in between. The CDR3 sequence is 14 residues long. The full variable domain, its missing parts supplied by reference TRBV5-6 and TRBJ1-2, is DAGVTQSPTHLIKTRGQQVTLRCSPKSGHDTVSWYQQALGQGPQFIFQYYEEEERQRGNFPDRFSGHQFPNYSSELNVNALLLGDSALYLCASSRAGTDDGYTFGSGTRLTVV.

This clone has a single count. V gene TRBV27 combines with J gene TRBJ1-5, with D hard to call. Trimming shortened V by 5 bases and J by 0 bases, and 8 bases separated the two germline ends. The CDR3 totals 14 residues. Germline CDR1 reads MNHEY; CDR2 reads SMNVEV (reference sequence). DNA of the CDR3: TGTGCCAGCAGTGAGATGAATAGCAATCAGCCCCAGCATTTT. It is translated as CASSEMNSNQPQHF.

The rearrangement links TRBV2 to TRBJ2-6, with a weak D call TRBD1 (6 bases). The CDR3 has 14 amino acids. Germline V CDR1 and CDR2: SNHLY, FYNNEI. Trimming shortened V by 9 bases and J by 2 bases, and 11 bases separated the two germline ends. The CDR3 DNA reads TGTGCCAGACAGGGTGTAGCTGGGGCCAACGTCCTGACTTTC. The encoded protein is CARQGVAGANVLTF. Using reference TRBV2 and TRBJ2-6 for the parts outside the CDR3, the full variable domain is EPEVTQTPSHQVTQMGQEVILRCVPISNHLYFYWYRQILGQKVEFLVSFYNNEISEKSEIFDDQFSVERPDGSNFTLKIRSTKLEDSAMYFCARQGVAGANVLTFGAGSRLTVL.

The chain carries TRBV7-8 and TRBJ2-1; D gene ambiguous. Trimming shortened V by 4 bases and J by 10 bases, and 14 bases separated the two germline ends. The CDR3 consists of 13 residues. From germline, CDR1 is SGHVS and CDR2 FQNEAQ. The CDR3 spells CASSSPPSLEQFF. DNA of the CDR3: TGTGCCAGCAGCTCCCCCCCGTCTTTAGAGCAGTTCTTC.

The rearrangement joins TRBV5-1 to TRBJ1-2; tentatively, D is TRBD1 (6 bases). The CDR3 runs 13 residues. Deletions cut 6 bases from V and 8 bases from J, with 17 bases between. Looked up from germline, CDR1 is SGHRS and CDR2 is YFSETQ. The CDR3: CASNRPGDGGYTF. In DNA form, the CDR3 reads TGCGCCAGCAACCGCCCAGGGGATGGGGGCTACACCTTC.